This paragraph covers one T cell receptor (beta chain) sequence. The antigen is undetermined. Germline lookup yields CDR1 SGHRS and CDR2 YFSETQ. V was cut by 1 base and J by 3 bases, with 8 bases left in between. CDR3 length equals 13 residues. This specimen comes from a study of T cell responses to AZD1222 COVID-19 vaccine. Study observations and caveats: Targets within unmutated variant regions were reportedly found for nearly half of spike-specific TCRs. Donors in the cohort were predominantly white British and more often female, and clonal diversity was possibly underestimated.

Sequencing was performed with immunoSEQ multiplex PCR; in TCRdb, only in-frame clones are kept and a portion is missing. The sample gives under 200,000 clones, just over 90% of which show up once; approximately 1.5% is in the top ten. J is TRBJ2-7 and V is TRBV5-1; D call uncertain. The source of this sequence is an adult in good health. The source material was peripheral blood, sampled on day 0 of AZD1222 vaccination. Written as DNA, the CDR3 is TGCGCCAGCAGCTTGAACGGAGTCTACGAGCAGTACTTC. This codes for CASSLNGVYEQYF.